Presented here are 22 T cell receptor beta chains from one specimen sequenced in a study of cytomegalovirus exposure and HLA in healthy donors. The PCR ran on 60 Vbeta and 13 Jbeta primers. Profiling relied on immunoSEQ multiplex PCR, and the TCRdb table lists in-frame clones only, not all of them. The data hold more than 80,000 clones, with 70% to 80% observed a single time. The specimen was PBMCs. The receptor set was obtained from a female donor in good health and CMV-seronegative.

The CDR3 reads CASSDSEGSGLAGVGYEQYF. As DNA, the CDR3 is TGTGCCAGCAGTGACTCTGAGGGGTCAGGACTAGCGGGAGTAGGCTACGAGCAGTACTTC. The gene calls are TRBV6-4 and TRBJ2-7; 13 nucleotides line up with TRBD2. The germline V gene has CDR1 MRHNA and CDR2 SNTAGT. The trim removed 0 bases at V and 3 bases at J, leaving 14 bases unmatched. The CDR3 is 20 amino acids.

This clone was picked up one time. CDR3 bases: TGCGCCAGCAGTGAGTTCCCCAGGGATTACGAGCAGTACTTC. Protein product: CASSEFPRDYEQYF. V gene TRBV10-1 combines with J gene TRBJ2-7, with D possibly matching TRBD1 (5 bases). The germline V gene encodes CDR1 WNHNN and CDR2 SYGVQD (reference sequence). The CDR3 sequence is 14 residues long. Trimming left V 1 base short and J 4 bases short, with 11 bases between.

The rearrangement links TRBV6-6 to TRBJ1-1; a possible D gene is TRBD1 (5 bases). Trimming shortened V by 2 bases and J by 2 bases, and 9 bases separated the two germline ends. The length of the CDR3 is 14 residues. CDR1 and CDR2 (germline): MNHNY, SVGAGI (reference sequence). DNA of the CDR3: TGTGCCAGCAGTTACAGGGGAAGTAACACTGAAGCTTTCTTT. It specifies CASSYRGSNTEAFF.

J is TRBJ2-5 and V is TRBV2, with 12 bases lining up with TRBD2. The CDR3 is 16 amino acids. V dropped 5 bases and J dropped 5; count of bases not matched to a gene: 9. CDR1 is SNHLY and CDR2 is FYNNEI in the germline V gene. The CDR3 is CASSPGTSGWQETQYF. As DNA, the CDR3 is TGTGCCAGCAGTCCGGGGACTAGCGGGTGGCAGGAGACCCAGTACTTC.

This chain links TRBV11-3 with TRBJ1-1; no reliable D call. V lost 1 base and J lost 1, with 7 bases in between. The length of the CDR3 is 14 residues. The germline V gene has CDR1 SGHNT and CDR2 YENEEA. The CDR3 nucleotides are TGTGCCAGCAGCTTAGGAGGGCCGAACACTGAAGCTTTCTTT. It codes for CASSLGGPNTEAFF.

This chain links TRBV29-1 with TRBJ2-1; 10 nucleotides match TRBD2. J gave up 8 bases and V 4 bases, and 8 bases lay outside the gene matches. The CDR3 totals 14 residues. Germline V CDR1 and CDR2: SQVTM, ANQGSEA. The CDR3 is CSVVSSGSVYEQFF. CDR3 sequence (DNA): TGCAGCGTTGTTTCTAGCGGGAGTGTCTATGAGCAGTTCTTC.

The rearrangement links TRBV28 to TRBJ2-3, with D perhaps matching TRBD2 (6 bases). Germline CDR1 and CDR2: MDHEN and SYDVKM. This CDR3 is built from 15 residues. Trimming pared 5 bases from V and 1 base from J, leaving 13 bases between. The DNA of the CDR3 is TGTGCCAGCAGTGACCGGGCTAGCGGCACAGATACGCAGTATTTT. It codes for CASSDRASGTDTQYF.

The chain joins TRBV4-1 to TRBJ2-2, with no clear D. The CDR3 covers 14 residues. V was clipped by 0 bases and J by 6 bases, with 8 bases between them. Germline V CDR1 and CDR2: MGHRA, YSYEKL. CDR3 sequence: CASSQEEVPGELFF. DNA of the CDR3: TGCGCCAGCAGCCAAGAAGAGGTTCCCGGGGAGCTGTTTTTT.

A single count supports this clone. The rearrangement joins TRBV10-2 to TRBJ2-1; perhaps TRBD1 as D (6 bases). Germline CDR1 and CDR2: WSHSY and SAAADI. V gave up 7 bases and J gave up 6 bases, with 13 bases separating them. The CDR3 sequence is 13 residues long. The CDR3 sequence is CASISTGRNEQFF. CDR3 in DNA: TGCGCCAGCATTTCGACAGGTCGCAATGAGCAGTTCTTC.

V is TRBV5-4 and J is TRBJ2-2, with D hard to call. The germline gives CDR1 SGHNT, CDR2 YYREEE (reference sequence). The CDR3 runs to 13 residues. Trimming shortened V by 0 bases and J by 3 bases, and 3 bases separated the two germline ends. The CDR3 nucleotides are TGTGCCAGCAGCTTGGTCGACACCGGGGAGCTGTTTTTT. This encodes CASSLVDTGELFF.

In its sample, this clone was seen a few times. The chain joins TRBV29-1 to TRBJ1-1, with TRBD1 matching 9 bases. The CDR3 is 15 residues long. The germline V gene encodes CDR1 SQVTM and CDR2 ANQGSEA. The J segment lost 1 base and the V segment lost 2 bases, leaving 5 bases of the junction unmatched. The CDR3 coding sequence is TGCAGCGTTGAAAGGACAGGGGCGGGGAACACTGAAGCTTTCTTT. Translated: CSVERTGAGNTEAFF.

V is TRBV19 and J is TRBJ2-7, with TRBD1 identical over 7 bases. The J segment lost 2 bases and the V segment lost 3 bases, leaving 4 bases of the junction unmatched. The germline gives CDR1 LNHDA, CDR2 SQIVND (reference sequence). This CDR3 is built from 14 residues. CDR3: CASSIPGQPYEQYF. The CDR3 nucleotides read TGTGCCAGTAGTATCCCGGGACAGCCCTACGAGCAGTACTTC.

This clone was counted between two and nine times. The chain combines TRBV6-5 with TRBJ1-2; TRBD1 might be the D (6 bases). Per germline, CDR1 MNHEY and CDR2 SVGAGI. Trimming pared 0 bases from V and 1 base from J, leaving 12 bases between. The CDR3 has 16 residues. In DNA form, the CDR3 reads TGTGCCAGCAGTTACTCGTGGGACACCTTTAACTATGGCTACACCTTC. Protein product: CASSYSWDTFNYGYTF.

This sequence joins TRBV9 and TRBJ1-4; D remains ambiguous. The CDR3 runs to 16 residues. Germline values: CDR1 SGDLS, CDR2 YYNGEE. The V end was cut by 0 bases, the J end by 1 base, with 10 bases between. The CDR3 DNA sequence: TGTGCCAGCAGCGTAGGTTCTAAGATAACTAATGAAAAACTGTTTTTT. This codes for CASSVGSKITNEKLFF.

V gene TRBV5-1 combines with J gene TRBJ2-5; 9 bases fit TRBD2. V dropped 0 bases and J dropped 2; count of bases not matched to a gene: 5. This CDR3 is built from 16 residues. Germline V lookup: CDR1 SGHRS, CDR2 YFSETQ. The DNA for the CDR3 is TGCGCCAGCAGCTTGGGTTCGGCGGGAGGGCAAGAGACCCAGTACTTC. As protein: CASSLGSAGGQETQYF.

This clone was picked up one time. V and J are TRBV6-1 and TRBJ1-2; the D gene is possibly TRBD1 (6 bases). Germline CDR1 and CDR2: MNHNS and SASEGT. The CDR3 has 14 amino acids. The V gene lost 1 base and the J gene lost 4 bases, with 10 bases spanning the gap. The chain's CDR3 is CASSEGFRGYGYTF. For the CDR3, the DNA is TGTGCCAGCAGTGAAGGCTTCAGGGGCTATGGCTACACCTTC.

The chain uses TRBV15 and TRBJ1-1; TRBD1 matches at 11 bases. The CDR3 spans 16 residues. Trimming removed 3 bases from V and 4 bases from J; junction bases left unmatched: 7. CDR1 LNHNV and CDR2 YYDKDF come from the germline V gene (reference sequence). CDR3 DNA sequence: TGTGCCACCAGCAGGAGAACCGGGACAGGGGGCACTGAAGCTTTCTTT. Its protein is CATSRRTGTGGTEAFF.

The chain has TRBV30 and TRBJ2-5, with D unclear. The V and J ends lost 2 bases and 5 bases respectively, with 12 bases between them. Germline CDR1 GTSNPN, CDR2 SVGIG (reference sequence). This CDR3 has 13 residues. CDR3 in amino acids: CAWSPYDWETQYF. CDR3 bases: TGTGCCTGGAGTCCCTACGACTGGGAGACCCAGTACTTC.

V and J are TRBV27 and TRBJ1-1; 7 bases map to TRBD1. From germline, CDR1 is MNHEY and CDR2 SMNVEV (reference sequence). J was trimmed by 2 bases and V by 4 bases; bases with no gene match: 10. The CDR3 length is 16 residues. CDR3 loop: CASSSSRTGENTEAFF. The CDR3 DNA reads TGTGCCAGCAGTTCCAGCCGGACAGGCGAAAACACTGAAGCTTTCTTT.

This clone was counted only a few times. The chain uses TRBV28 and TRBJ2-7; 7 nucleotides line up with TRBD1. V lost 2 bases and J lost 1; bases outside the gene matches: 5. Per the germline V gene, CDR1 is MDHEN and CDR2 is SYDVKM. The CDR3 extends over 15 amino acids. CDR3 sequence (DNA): TGTGCCAGCAGTTTAGCCTCACAGGGGTCCTACGAGCAGTACTTC. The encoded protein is CASSLASQGSYEQYF.

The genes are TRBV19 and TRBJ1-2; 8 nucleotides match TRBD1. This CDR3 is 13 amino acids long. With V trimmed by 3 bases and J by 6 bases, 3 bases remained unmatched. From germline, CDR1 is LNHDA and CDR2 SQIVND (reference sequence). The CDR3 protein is CASSIQGADGYTF. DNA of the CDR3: TGTGCCAGTAGTATCCAGGGGGCGGATGGCTACACCTTC. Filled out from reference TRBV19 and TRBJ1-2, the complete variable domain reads DGGITQSPKYLFRKEGQNVTLSCEQNLNHDAMYWYRQDPGQGLRLIYYSQIVNDFQKGDIAEGYSVSREKKESFPLTVTSAQKNPTAFYLCASSIQGADGYTFGSGTRLTVV.

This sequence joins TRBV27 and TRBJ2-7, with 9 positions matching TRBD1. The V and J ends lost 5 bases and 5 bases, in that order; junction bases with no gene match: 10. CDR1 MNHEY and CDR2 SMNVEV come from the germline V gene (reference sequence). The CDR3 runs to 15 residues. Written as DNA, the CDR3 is TGTGCCAGCAGTCGCCCCGGGACAGGGAACCACGAGCAGTACTTC. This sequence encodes CASSRPGTGNHEQYF.